Sequencing of this TCR beta chain was carried out in a study of blood T cell repertoires in COVID-19. Study context: Samples came from the United States, Italy and Spain, spanning acute and convalescent COVID-19. Sources were T cells, B-cell-depleted T cells, or PBMCs; the material itself was cDNA or gDNA.

In the authors' methods: Amplifying reference gene primers gave estimates of nucleated cell counts. Only in-frame clones appear in the TCRdb table, and some are missing; sequencing was by immunoSEQ multiplex PCR. That table supplies the V and J calls and clone size; D and trimming were determined from the DNA. The data hold roughly 150,000 clones, with approximately 90% observed a single time. The table lists this clone with a count of one. The trim removed 6 bases at V and 6 bases at J, leaving 5 bases unmatched. The CDR3 is made up of 13 amino acids. Germline CDR1 is MGHDK and CDR2 is SYGVNS. The sequence came from a man between 45 and 60 years old who had recovered from COVID-19. The specimen sequenced was peripheral blood. The chain has TRBV25-1 and TRBJ1-2, with 9 bases aligning to TRBD1. This CDR3 reads CASRQGAVDGYTF. The CDR3, as DNA: TGTGCCAGCAGACAGGGGGCGGTTGATGGCTACACCTTC.